The sequence of this TCR beta chain was determined in a study of cytomegalovirus exposure and HLA in healthy donors. Primers included in the PCR were 60 Vbeta and 13 Jbeta primers. Clones were read by immunoSEQ multiplex PCR, and TCRdb kept only the in-frame ones, dropping some. The repertoire holds 150,000 to 200,000 clones, with 85% as singletons. The clonotype was recovered from a boy aged 2 to 10 in good health and CMV-seronegative. The sample was PBMCs.

CDR3 coding DNA: TGTGCCATCAGTGATTATGCAGGGGGGAACTATGGCTACACCTTC. Translated, it gives CAISDYAGGNYGYTF. The chain carries TRBV10-3 and TRBJ1-2, with TRBD1 matching over 7 bases. The CDR3 runs 15 residues. The junction had 6 bases not matched to a gene; V was cut back by 3 bases and J by 2 bases. Germline CDR1 is ENHRY and CDR2 is SYGVKD.